The rows below give T cell receptor beta chains drawn from one sample of a study of glioma-infiltrating T cells after dendritic cell vaccination. Measured with immunoSEQ multiplex PCR; TCRdb has only the in-frame clones, and not every one. Seen here are approximately 2,000 clones, roughly four fifths observed once, and the top ten hold 9.5% to 13%. Sequenced here: tumor tissue, sampled after dendritic cell vaccination. These receptor sequences come from a human donor with glioblastoma. CDR3s include the opening cysteine and the closing phenylalanine or tryptophan. A D gene is named only where the DNA matches it firmly. Only part of the rows carry a size: once, few, many, or a class if the clone is expanded.

abundance	j_gene	d_gene	v_gene	CDR3nt	CDR3aa
.	TRBJ2-2	.	TRBV11-2	TGTGCCAGCAGCACCCGACTAGACCTCGGGGAGCTGTTTTTT	CASSTRLDLGELFF
.	TRBJ1-1	.	TRBV6-6	TGTGCCAGCAGTTACTCGGACAGAAAACTTGAAGCTTTCTTT	CASSYSDRKLEAFF
.	TRBJ2-5	TRBD1	TRBV5-6	TGTGCCAGCAGCTCCCCCGGGCCGGGACAGGGGGGAGAGACCCAGTACTTC	CASSSPGPGQGGETQYF
.	TRBJ2-1	.	TRBV19	TGTGCCAGTAGTATATCGAGGAATGAGCAGTTCTTC	CASSISRNEQFF
.	TRBJ1-2	TRBD1	TRBV7-9	TGTGCCAGCAGCTTAACAGGGGTTGGCTACACCTTC	CASSLTGVGYTF
.	TRBJ2-7	.	TRBV10-2	TGCGCCAGCAGTGAGTACGCGGGACCCTCCTACGAGCAGTACTTC	CASSEYAGPSYEQYF
.	TRBJ2-1	TRBD2	TRBV27	TGTGCCAGCACCTTACTAGCGGGAGGGCCCAATGAGCAGTTCTTC	CASTLLAGGPNEQFF
once	TRBJ2-7	TRBD2	TRBV5-1	TGCGCCAGCAGCCCGGGCGTCAGGATCAGCGGGAGTGGCGAGCAGTACTTC	CASSPGVRISGSGEQYF
.	TRBJ1-1	.	TRBV30	TGTGCCTGGACAAAAATGAACACTGAAGCTTTCTTT	CAWTKMNTEAFF
.	TRBJ2-7	.	TRBV4-3	TGCGCCAGCAGCCAAGATATTTCCTACGAGCAGTACTTC	CASSQDISYEQYF
.	TRBJ2-2	.	TRBV5-1	TGCGCCAGCAGCGGCGACCAGGATGTGGCCGGGGAGCTGTTTTTT	CASSGDQDVAGELFF
.	TRBJ2-1	TRBD2	TRBV7-3	TGTGCCAGCAGCTATACAACAGCGGGAGGGTCGGTGAATGAGCAGTTCTTC	CASSYTTAGGSVNEQFF
.	TRBJ2-2	.	TRBV7-9	TGTGCCAGCAGCCCAGAGAGGGGACTCGGGGAGCTGTTTTTT	CASSPERGLGELFF
.	TRBJ2-1	TRBD2	TRBV27	TGTGCCAGCAGTTTTCTACTAGCGGGAGCCTACAATGAGCAGTTCTTC	CASSFLLAGAYNEQFF
once	TRBJ2-7	TRBD2	TRBV4-2	TGTGCCAGCAGCCAAGATGCGGGAGAGGACTACGAGCAGTACTTC	CASSQDAGEDYEQYF
.	TRBJ1-2	TRBD1	TRBV7-2	TGTGCCAGCAGCTACGGGACAGCCGCTTATGGCTACACCTTC	CASSYGTAAYGYTF
.	TRBJ2-3	TRBD1	TRBV7-3	TGTGCCAGCAGCCCCTTGGGACAGGCGGGGGATACGCAGTATTTT	CASSPLGQAGDTQYF
.	TRBJ1-4	TRBD1	TRBV2	TGTGCCAGCAGTGAGGCGAGGGGGCCAGAGGAAAAACTGTTTTTT	CASSEARGPEEKLFF
.	TRBJ2-3	.	TRBV2	TGTGCCAGCGGGCCCGAACGGCGGGAAGGGATTGATACGCAGTATTTT	CASGPERREGIDTQYF
.	TRBJ1-6	TRBD1	TRBV5-5	TGTGCCGGGGATAGACAGGGCTATAATTCACCCCTCCACTTT	CAGDRQGYNSPLHF
.	TRBJ1-3	.	TRBV28	TGTGCCAGCAGTGACAGGTGGGACACCATATATTTT	CASSDRWDTIYF
.	TRBJ2-7	.	TRBV6-1	TGCGTTAATTCCTACGAGCAGTACTTC	CVNSYEQYF
few	TRBJ2-2	.	TRBV11-2	TGTGCCAGCAGCTTAGTATCGAGCCCGGGGACCGGGGAGCTGTTTTTT	CASSLVSSPGTGELFF
.	TRBJ2-7	TRBD1	TRBV9	TGTGCCAGCAGCGCCGGGACAGGGCTCTACGAGCAGTACTTC	CASSAGTGLYEQYF
.	TRBJ2-7	.	TRBV7-6	TGTGCCAGCAGCCCAACCTCCCCTCCGGTTAAGCAGTACTTC	CASSPTSPPVKQYF
.	TRBJ2-3	TRBD2	TRBV27	TGTGCCAGCAGTTTAGGTCGGGGTAGCGGGAGAACAGATACGCAGTATTTT	CASSLGRGSGRTDTQYF